Presented here are 5 T cell receptor beta chains from one specimen sequenced in a study of cytomegalovirus exposure and HLA in healthy donors. Amplification used 60 Vbeta primers and 13 Jbeta primers. Produced via immunoSEQ multiplex PCR; TCRdb's table is partial and in-frame only. The table lists around 140,000 clones, roughly four fifths of them singletons. Sequenced material: PBMCs. The receptors originated from a man aged 30 to 45 in good health and CMV-seronegative.

This clone was observed a few times. This chain links TRBV9 with TRBJ1-6; a possible D gene is TRBD1 (6 bases). Germline lookup yields CDR1 SGDLS and CDR2 YYNGEE. There are 15 residues in the CDR3. Trimming removed 2 bases from V and 7 bases from J, with 13 bases in between. In nucleotides, the CDR3 is TGTGCCAGCAGCGTCGGACGGCAGGGGAATTCACCCCTCCACTTT. Its protein product is CASSVGRQGNSPLHF.

V is TRBV18 and J is TRBJ2-2; tentatively, D is TRBD1 (6 bases). The germline CDR1 and CDR2 sequences are KGHSH and LQKENI. The CDR3 length is 15 residues. Trimming shortened V by 6 bases and J by 0 bases, and 11 bases separated the two germline ends. The CDR3 loop is CASSRTDPNTGELFF. The CDR3 region has the DNA TGTGCCAGCTCGCGGACAGACCCGAACACCGGGGAGCTGTTTTTT.

This clone has a single count. J is TRBJ2-3 and V is TRBV28; 11 bases agree with TRBD1. This CDR3 has 17 amino acids. V dropped 6 bases and J dropped 2; count of bases not matched to a gene: 10. CDR1 is MDHEN and CDR2 is SYDVKM in the germline V gene. CDR3 DNA: TGTGCCAGCAGCCTCACCGGGACAGGGGGTTCCACAGATACGCAGTATTTT. Translation gives CASSLTGTGGSTDTQYF.

The gene calls are TRBV13 and TRBJ1-3, with D perhaps matching TRBD1 (5 bases). The germline V and J ends were trimmed by 3 bases and 6 bases, with 18 bases remaining between them. From germline, CDR1 is PRHDT and CDR2 FYEKMQ (reference sequence). The CDR3 has 16 residues. CDR3 sequence: CASSFLSEKGINTIYF. CDR3 coding DNA: TGTGCCAGCAGCTTTCTATCGGAAAAGGGGATAAACACCATATATTTT.

This clone was recorded a few times. This chain connects TRBV30 to TRBJ1-5; a possible D gene is TRBD1 (5 bases). V was shortened by 1 base and J by 15 bases, with 13 bases between the two germline ends. Germline CDR1 GTSNPN, CDR2 SVGIG (reference sequence). The CDR3 extends over 11 amino acids. CDR3 protein: CAWSASGGMHF. The CDR3 bases are TGTGCCTGGAGTGCCTCCGGGGGAATGCATTTT.